This TCR beta chain was observed in a study of blood T cell dynamics during melanoma immunotherapy. About the study: Standard first-line treatment here was pembrolizumab or nivolumab plus ipilimumab in metastatic melanoma.

The time point: pre-treatment baseline. Sampling occurred pretreatment (T0) and at week 3 (W3), after cycle one of checkpoint blockade. Apart from two fast progressors, RECIST 1.1 response was judged 12 weeks post-infusion. This CDR3 comprises 14 residues. CDR1 and CDR2 from the germline V gene are LGHNA and YSLEER. V lost 4 bases and J 10 bases, leaving 14 bases between the germline ends. The repertoire was sequenced with immunoSEQ multiplex PCR; TCRdb's copy has only in-frame clones and lacks some. The sample carries about 4,800 clones, roughly 86% recorded once. The chain uses TRBV4-3 and TRBJ1-6, with D possibly matching TRBD1 (6 bases). The input for sequencing was blood, taken from a patient treated with checkpoint blockade. The source is a human donor with melanoma. Here the CDR3 reads CASSPGQLSSPLHF. Written as DNA, the CDR3 is TGCGCCAGCAGCCCTGGACAGCTTTCATCACCCCTCCACTTT.